The present T cell receptor beta chain was sequenced within a study of blood T cell repertoires in COVID-19. At the level of the study: From T cells, B-cell-depleted T cells, or PBMCs came the material, which was cDNA or gDNA.

Study processing details: Amplification of reference gene primers provided the estimated nucleated cell counts. Method: immunoSEQ multiplex PCR; TCRdb's copy keeps in-frame clones and lacks some. The V and J calls and clone size are taken from that table; D and trimming were inferred from the DNA. The table includes roughly 100,000 clones, 70% to 90% detected once. V was trimmed by 0 bases and J by 1 base, leaving 9 bases between them. This CDR3 is 15 amino acids long. CDR1 is SGHTA and CDR2 is FQGNSA in the germline V gene. The clonotype comes from a man aged 50-59 years in a cohort sampled during active COVID-19. Sequencing input: peripheral blood. The chain joins TRBV7-2 to TRBJ2-5, with a weak D call TRBD1 (5 bases). The CDR3 region is CASSLAKGPQETQYF. As DNA, the CDR3 is TGTGCCAGCAGCTTAGCCAAGGGGCCCCAAGAGACCCAGTACTTC.